This T cell receptor (beta chain) was sequenced in a study of T-cell reconstitution after alpha-beta-depleted transplantation in children. Unique molecular identifiers tagged the TCRbeta library. TCRdb ran MiXCR on the PCR reads and lists one entry per CDR3 protein. The repertoire holds fewer than 450,000 distinct CDR3 sequences, 15% to 20% seen once, with approximately 44% in the top ten. Trimming cost V 6 bases and J 3 bases, with 15 bases left between them. Germline lookup yields CDR1 MNHEY and CDR2 SVGEGT. The CDR3 runs to 15 residues. Turning to this clonotype: Its cognate antigen is unknown.

Study-level results: Day-60 TCRbeta diversity that was high in some patients was derived from surviving recipient T cells and thymic progenitors.

V and J are TRBV6-2 or TRBV6-3 and TRBJ2-1; D uncertain. The TCR was taken from a male patient aged 2 to 10 who had a stem cell transplant for acute lymphoblastic leukemia, so the T cells may come from the graft donor. The sample was PBMCs, mostly from graft donor cells, taken 360 days after TCRalphabeta/CD19-depleted stem cell transplant. CDR3 sequence: CASSSGPTYYNEQFF. As DNA, the CDR3 is TGTGCCAGCAGCTCCGGGCCCACCTACTACAATGAGCAGTTCTTC.